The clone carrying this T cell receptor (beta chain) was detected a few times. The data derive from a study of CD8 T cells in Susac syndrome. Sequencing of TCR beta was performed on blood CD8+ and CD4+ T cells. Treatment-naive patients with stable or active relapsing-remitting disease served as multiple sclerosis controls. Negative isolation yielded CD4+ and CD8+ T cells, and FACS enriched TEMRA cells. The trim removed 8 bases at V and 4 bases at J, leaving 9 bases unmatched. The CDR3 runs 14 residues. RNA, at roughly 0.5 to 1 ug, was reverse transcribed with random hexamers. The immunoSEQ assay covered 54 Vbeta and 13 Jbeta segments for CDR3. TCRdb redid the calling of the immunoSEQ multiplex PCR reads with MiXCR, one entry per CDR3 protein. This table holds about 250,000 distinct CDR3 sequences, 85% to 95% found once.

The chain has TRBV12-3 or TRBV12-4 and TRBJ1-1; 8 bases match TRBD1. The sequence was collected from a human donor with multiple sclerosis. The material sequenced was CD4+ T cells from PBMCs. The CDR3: CASSPGQGSTEAFF. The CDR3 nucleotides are TGTGCCAGCTCACCCGGACAGGGTTCCACTGAAGCTTTCTTT.